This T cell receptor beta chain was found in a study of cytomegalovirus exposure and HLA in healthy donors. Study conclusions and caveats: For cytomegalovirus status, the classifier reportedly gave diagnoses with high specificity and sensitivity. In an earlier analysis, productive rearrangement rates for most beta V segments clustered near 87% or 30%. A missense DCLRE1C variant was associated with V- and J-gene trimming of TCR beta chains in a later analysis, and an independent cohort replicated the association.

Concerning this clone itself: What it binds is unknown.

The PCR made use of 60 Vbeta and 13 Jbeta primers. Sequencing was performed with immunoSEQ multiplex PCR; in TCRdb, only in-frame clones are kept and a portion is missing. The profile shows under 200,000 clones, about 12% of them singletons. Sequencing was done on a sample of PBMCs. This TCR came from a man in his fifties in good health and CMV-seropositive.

Here the CDR3 reads CASSLGQGLRPGNTIYF. The CDR3 DNA reads as TGTGCCAGCAGCTTAGGACAGGGACTCCGCCCTGGAAACACCATATATTTT. The V and J genes are TRBV7-2 and TRBJ1-3; TRBD1 matches 7 bases. Germline V gene sequence: CDR1 SGHTA, CDR2 FQGNSA. This CDR3 region has 17 residues. The junction had 8 bases not matched to a gene; V was cut back by 1 base and J by 2 bases.